This T cell receptor beta chain was captured by sequencing in a study of cytomegalovirus exposure and HLA in healthy donors. This PCR relied on a set of 60 Vbeta primers and 13 Jbeta primers. Repertoires were generated with immunoSEQ multiplex PCR, while TCRdb's copy carries only in-frame clones and drops some. The table includes some 140,000 clones, around three quarters detected once. This clone was observed a handful of times. The antigen remains undetermined. The study's findings and limits: Investigators reported 150 to 200 TCR beta chains as tied to cytomegalovirus. The classifier reportedly diagnosed cytomegalovirus status with high sensitivity and specificity. For most TCR beta V segments, an earlier analysis put the productive rate at about 87% or about 30% of the time.

The CDR3 covers 14 residues. The V end was cut by 3 bases, the J end by 7 bases, with 15 bases between. The V gene's germline CDR1 is ENHRY and CDR2 SYGVKD. J is TRBJ1-1 and V is TRBV10-3; D is ambiguous. Sequenced input: PBMCs. This sequence was found in a young man in good health and CMV-seronegative. CDR3 loop: CAISDSGGPSEAFF. The CDR3 nucleotides read TGTGCCATCAGTGACTCGGGAGGGCCCAGTGAAGCTTTCTTT.